This T cell receptor beta chain was profiled in a study of T cells after yellow fever vaccination. V lost 3 bases and J 0 bases, leaving 8 bases between the germline ends. CDR3 length: 15 amino acids. TCRdb re-called the 5' RACE reads with MiXCR, one entry per CDR3 protein. The sample has around 360,000 distinct CDR3 sequences; around a tenth are singletons. The chain links TRBV12-3 or TRBV12-4 to TRBJ2-2; D gene uncertain. The specimen was PBMCs, collected on the day of the first yellow fever vaccination. The TCR was taken from a man between 18 and 29 years old who received the YFV17D yellow fever vaccine. The CDR3 loop is CASSFPLANTGELFF. The CDR3 region has the DNA TGTGCCAGCAGTTTTCCCCTAGCGAACACCGGGGAGCTGTTTTTT.